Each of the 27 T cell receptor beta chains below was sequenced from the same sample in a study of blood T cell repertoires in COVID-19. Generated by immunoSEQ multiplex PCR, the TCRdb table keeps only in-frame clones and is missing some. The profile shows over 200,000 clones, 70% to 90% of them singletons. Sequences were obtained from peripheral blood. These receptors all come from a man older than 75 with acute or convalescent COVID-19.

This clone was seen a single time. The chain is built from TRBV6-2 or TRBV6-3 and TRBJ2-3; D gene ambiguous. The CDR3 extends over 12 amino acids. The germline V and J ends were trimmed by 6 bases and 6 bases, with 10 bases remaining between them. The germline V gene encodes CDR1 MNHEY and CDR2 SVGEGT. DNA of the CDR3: TGTGCCAGCAGCCCGACTGAGGATACGCAGTATTTT. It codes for CASSPTEDTQYF.

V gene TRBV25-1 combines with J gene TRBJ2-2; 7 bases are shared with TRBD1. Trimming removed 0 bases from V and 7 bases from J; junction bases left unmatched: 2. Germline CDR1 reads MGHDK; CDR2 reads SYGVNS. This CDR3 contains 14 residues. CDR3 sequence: CASSEYTGDGELFF. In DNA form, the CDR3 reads TGTGCCAGCAGTGAATATACAGGGGACGGGGAGCTGTTTTTT.

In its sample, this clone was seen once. CDR3 sequence reads: CASSEGARTQYF. The CDR3 nucleotides read TGTGCCAGCAGTGAAGGGGCCCGTACCCAGTACTTC. The gene calls are TRBV2 and TRBJ2-5, with D unclear. Trimming left V 1 base short and J 8 bases short, with 8 bases between. The CDR3 is 12 amino acids. Germline V CDR1 and CDR2: SNHLY, FYNNEI.

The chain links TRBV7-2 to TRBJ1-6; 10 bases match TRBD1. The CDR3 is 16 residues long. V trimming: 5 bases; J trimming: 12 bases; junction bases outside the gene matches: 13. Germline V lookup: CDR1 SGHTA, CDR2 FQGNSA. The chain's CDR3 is CASSPTGTGVSGPLHF. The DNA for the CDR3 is TGTGCCAGCAGCCCAACCGGGACAGGGGTGAGTGGACCCCTCCACTTT.

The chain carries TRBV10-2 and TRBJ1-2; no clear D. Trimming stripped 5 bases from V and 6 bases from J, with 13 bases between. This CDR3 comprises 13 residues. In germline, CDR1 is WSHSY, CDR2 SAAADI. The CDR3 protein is CASSQGSGNGYTF. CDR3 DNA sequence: TGCGCCAGCAGTCAAGGGTCGGGGAATGGCTACACCTTC.

The CDR3 loop reads CASRLLAETGGELFF. DNA of the CDR3: TGTGCCAGCAGGCTACTAGCGGAGACGGGCGGGGAGCTGTTTTTT. The genes are TRBV2 and TRBJ2-2; 8 bases match TRBD2. J lost 7 bases, V lost 6 bases, and 10 bases had no gene match. The length of the CDR3 is 15 residues. Germline CDR1 and CDR2: SNHLY and FYNNEI. Full variable domain (remainder filled in from reference TRBV2 and TRBJ2-2): EPEVTQTPSHQVTQMGQEVILRCVPISNHLYFYWYRQILGQKVEFLVSFYNNEISEKSEIFDDQFSVERPDGSNFTLKIRSTKLEDSAMYFCASRLLAETGGELFFGEGSRLTVL.

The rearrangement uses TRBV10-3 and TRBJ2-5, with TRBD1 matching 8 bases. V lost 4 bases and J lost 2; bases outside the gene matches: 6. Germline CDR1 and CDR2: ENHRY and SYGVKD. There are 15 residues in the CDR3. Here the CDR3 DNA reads TGTGCCATCAGTGGGGGGACAGGCAGACAAGAGACCCAGTACTTC. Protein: CAISGGTGRQETQYF.

In DNA, the CDR3 is TGTGCCAGCAGCGCCAGGACTAGCGGGGCCAAAAACATTCAGTACTTC. This gives the protein CASSARTSGAKNIQYF. The rearrangement joins TRBV11-3 to TRBJ2-4; 11 bases are shared with TRBD2. J gave up 1 base and V 5 bases, and 4 bases lay outside the gene matches. Germline V gene sequence: CDR1 SGHNT, CDR2 YENEEA. The CDR3 is made up of 16 amino acids. The full variable domain, in which reference TRBV11-3 and TRBJ2-4 provide the parts outside the CDR3, is EAGVVQSPRYKIIEKKQPVAFWCNPISGHNTLYWYLQNLGQGPELLIRYENEEAVDDSQLPKDRFSAERLKGVDSTLKIQPAELGDSAVYLCASSARTSGAKNIQYFGAGTRLSVL.

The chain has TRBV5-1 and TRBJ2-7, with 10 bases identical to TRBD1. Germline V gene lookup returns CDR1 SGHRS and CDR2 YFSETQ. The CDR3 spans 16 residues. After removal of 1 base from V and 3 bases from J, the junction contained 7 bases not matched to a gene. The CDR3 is CASSLLRGDRGYEQYV. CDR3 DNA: TGCGCCAGCAGCTTGCTAAGGGGGGACAGGGGCTACGAGCAGTACGTC.

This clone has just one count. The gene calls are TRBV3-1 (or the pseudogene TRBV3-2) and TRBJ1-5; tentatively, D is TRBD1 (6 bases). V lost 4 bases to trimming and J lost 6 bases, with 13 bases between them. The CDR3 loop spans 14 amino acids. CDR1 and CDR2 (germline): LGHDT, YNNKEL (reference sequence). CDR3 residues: CASSPQGGGQPQHF. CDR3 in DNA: TGTGCCAGCAGCCCACAGGGTGGGGGTCAGCCCCAGCATTTT.

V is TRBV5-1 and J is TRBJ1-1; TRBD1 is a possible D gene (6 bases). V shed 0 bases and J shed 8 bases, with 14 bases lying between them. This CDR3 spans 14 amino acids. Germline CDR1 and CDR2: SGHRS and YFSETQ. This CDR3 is CASSLGSGETEAFF. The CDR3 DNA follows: TGCGCCAGCAGCTTGGGCTCAGGGGAAACCGAAGCTTTCTTT.

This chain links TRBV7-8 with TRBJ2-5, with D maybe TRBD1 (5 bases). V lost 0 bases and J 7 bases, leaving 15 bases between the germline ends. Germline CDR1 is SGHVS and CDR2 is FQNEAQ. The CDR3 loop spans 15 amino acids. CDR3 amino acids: CASSLARTPVGTQYF. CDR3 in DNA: TGTGCCAGCAGCTTAGCAAGGACACCGGTCGGGACCCAGTACTTC.

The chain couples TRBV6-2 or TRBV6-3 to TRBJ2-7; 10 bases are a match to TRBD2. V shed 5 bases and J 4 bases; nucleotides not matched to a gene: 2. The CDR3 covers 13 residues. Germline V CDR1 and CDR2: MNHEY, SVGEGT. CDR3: CASSRSGRYEQYV. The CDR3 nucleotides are TGTGCCAGCAGTCGTAGCGGGAGGTACGAGCAGTACGTC.

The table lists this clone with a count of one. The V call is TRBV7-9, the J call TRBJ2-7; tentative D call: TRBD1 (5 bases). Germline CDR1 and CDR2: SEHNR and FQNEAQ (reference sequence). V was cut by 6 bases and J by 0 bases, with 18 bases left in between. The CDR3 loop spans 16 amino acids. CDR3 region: CASSMTQGLSSYEQYV. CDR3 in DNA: TGTGCCAGCAGTATGACTCAGGGCCTCAGCTCCTACGAGCAGTACGTC.

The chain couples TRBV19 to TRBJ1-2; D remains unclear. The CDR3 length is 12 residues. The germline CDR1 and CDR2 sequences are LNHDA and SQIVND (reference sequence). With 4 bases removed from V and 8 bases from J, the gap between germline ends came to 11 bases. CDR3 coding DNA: TGTGCCAGTAGTAATAACGGGAGGGGCTACACCTTC. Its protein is CASSNNGRGYTF.

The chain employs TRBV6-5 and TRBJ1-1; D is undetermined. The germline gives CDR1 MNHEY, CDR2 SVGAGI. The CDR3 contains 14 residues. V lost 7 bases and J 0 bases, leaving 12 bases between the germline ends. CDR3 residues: CASTGGSLNTEAFF. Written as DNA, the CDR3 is TGTGCCAGCACCGGCGGGAGTTTGAACACTGAAGCTTTCTTT.

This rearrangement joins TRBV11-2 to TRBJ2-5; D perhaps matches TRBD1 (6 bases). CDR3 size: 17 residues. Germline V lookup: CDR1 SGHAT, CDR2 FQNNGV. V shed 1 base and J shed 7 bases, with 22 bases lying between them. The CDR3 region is CASSLVGANSVASTQYF. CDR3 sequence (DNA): TGTGCCAGCAGCTTAGTGGGGGCCAACAGCGTGGCATCGACCCAGTACTTC.

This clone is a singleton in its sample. The DNA for the CDR3 is TGCGCCAGCAGCGTGACACCAGGGATTGAGCAGTTCTTC. This translates into CASSVTPGIEQFF. This chain uses TRBV5-1 with TRBJ2-1; perhaps TRBD1 as D (5 bases). Germline assignment: CDR1 SGHRS and CDR2 YFSETQ. V shed 4 bases and J shed 9 bases, with 14 bases lying between them. The CDR3 loop spans 13 amino acids.

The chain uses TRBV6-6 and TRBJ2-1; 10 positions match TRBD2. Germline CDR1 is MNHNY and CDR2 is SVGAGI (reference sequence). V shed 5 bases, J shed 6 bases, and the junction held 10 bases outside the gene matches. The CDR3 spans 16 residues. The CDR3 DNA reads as TGTGCCAGCAGTGCCCGGACTAGCGGCGGATTCAATGAGCAGTTCTTC. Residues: CASSARTSGGFNEQFF.

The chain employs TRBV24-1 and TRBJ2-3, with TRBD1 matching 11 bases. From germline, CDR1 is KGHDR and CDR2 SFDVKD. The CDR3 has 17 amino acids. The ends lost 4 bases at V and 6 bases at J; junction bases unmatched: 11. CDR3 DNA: TGTGCCACCAGTGACCCGGGGACAGGGGGTATAACCGATACGCAGTATTTT. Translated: CATSDPGTGGITDTQYF.

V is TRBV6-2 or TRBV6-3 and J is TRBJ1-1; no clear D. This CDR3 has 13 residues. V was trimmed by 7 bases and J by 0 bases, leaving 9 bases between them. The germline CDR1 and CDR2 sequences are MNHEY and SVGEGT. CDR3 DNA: TGTGCCAGCATTTATCAGGTGAACACTGAAGCTTTCTTT. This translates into CASIYQVNTEAFF.

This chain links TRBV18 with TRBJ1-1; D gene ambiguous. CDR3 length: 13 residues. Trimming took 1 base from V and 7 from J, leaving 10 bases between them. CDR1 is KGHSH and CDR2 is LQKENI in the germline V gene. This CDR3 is CASSPLKYGEAFF. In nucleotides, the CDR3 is TGTGCCAGCTCACCACTCAAGTACGGTGAAGCTTTCTTT.

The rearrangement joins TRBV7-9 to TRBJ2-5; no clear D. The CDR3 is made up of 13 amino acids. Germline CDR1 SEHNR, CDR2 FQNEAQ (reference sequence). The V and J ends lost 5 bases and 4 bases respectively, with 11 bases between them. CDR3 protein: CASSIDTLETQYF. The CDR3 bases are TGTGCCAGCAGCATCGACACCCTAGAGACCCAGTACTTC.

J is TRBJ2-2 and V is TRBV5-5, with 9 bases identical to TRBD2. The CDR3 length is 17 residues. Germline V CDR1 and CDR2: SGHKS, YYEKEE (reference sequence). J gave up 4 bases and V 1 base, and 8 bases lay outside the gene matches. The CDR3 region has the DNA TGTGCCAGCAGCTTGTTTAGCGGGAGCACGGGCACCGGGGAGCTGTTTTTT. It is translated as CASSLFSGSTGTGELFF.

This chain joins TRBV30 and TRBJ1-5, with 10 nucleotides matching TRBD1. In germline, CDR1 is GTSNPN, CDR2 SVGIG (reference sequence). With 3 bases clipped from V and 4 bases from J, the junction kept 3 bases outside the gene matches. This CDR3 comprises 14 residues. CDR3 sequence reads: CAWSGTGDNQPQHF. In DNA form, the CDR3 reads TGTGCCTGGAGCGGGACAGGGGATAATCAGCCCCAGCATTTT.

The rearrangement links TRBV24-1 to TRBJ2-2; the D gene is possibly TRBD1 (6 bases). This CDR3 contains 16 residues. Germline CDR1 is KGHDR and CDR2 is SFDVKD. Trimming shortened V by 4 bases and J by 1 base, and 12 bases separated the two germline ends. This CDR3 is CATSDRGGQNTGELFF. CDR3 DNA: TGTGCCACCAGTGACCGTGGGGGCCAGAACACCGGGGAGCTGTTTTTT.

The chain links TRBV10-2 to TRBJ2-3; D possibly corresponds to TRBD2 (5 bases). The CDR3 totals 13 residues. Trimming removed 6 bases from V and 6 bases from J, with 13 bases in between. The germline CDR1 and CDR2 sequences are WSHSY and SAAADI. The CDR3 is CASRDSRVDTQYF. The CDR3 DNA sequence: TGCGCCAGCAGGGACTCCCGGGTGGATACGCAGTATTTT.